This T cell receptor beta chain emerged from a study of T cell responses to AZD1222 COVID-19 vaccine. Findings and caveats of the study: Nearly half of spike-specific TCRs reportedly target unmutated variant regions.

Sequenced by immunoSEQ multiplex PCR; TCRdb stores in-frame clones only, minus some. The table records under 130,000 clones, about 92% of them present only once. Germline-derived CDR1 and CDR2 are MGHRA and YSYEKL. Deletions cut 1 base from V and 3 bases from J, with 15 bases between. The CDR3 is 16 amino acids. Details on this clone: What it recognizes is unknown.

This sequence joins TRBV4-1 and TRBJ1-1, with D hard to call. Sequenced here: peripheral blood, sampled on day 0 of AZD1222 vaccination. The clonotype was recovered from an adult in good health. The CDR3 protein is CASSQVWAEGYTEAFF. For the CDR3, the DNA is TGCGCCAGCAGCCAAGTCTGGGCAGAAGGATACACTGAAGCTTTCTTT.